This T cell receptor beta chain was identified during a study of cytomegalovirus exposure and HLA in healthy donors. Sequenced by immunoSEQ multiplex PCR; TCRdb stores in-frame clones only, minus some. In the table there are more than 95,000 clones, about 85% of which are singletons. V was pared by 4 bases and J by 0 bases, with 13 bases between. The CDR3 contains 16 residues. Germline CDR1 SGHRS, CDR2 YFSETQ. Sequenced: PBMCs. This receptor was identified in a woman under 30 in good health and CMV-seropositive. This rearrangement joins TRBV5-1 to TRBJ2-2; weak D call: TRBD1 (6 bases). CDR3: CASSPDRIANTGELFF. CDR3 DNA sequence: TGCGCCAGCAGCCCAGACAGGATCGCGAACACCGGGGAGCTGTTTTTT.